This entry is about one T cell receptor beta chain. The sample comes from a study of CD8 T cells in Susac syndrome. Germline V gives CDR1 DFQATT, CDR2 SNEGSKA (reference sequence). V lost 2 bases and J lost 8, with 16 bases in between. The CDR3 extends over 14 amino acids. Roughly 0.5 to 1 ug RNA was reverse transcribed with random hexamers. Amplification of the TCR beta CDR3 was carried out by immunoSEQ multiplex PCR, which spanned a total of 54 Vbeta and 13 Jbeta segments. Via MiXCR, TCRdb re-called the immunoSEQ multiplex PCR reads, giving one row per CDR3 protein. The table records about 250,000 distinct CDR3 sequences, around 93% of them present only once. TCR beta from blood CD8+ and CD4+ T cells was sequenced. Included as multiple sclerosis controls were treatment-naive patients who had stable or active relapsing-remitting disease.

V and J are TRBV20-1 and TRBJ2-4; weak D call: TRBD1 (6 bases). The material sequenced was CD4+ T cells from PBMCs. The receptor comes from a human donor with multiple sclerosis. The CDR3 loop reads CSARLRGIRDIQYF. The CDR3 DNA is TGCAGTGCTAGACTCAGGGGAATTAGGGACATTCAGTACTTC.